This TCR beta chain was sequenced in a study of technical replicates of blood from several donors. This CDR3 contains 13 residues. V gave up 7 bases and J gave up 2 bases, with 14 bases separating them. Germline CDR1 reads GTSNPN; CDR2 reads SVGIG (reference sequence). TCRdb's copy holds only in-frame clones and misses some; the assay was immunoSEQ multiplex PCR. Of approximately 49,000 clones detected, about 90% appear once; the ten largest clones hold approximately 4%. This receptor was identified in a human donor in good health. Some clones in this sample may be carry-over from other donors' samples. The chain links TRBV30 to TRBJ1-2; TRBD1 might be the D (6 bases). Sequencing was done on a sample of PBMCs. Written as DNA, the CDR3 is TGTGCCTCTTCTGAGGGGGAAAACTATGGCTACACCTTC. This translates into CASSEGENYGYTF. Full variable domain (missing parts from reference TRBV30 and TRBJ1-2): SQTIHQWPATLVQPVGSPLSLECTVEGTSNPNLYWYRQAAGRGLQLLFYSVGIGQISSEVPQNLSASRPQDRQFILSSKKLLLSDSGFYLCASSEGENYGYTFGSGTRLTVV.